These 32 T cell receptor beta chains were all obtained from the same sample, sequenced in a study of T cell changes during pregnancy in multiple sclerosis. Clones were read by immunoSEQ multiplex PCR, and TCRdb kept only the in-frame ones, dropping some. The table has tens of thousands of clones, 80% to 95% seen once. The sample in question was peripheral blood, obtained in the third trimester of pregnancy. These receptors were obtained from a female donor in good health, enrolled as a control in a pregnancy study.

The V call is TRBV6-1, the J call TRBJ2-1, with a weak D call TRBD2 (6 bases). V dropped 4 bases and J dropped 1 base, with 14 bases sitting between them. The CDR3 totals 16 residues. Germline loops: CDR1 MNHNS, CDR2 SASEGT. The CDR3, as DNA: TGTGCCAGCAGTGTACTATTCGGGGGATCCTACAATGAGCAGTTCTTC. This codes for CASSVLFGGSYNEQFF.

The chain carries TRBV5-6 and TRBJ2-3; 12 bases are shared with TRBD2. The CDR3 is 15 amino acids. After removal of 4 bases from V and 3 bases from J, the junction contained 3 bases not matched to a gene. The germline V gene has CDR1 SGHDT and CDR2 YYEEEE. The CDR3 region has the DNA TGTGCCAGCAGCCTACTAGCGGGAGGTACAGATACGCAGTATTTT. Amino acid sequence: CASSLLAGGTDTQYF.

V usage is TRBV6-1 and J usage is TRBJ2-4; unclear D gene. This CDR3 region has 12 residues. V dropped 10 bases and J dropped 2 bases, with 9 bases sitting between them. Germline V CDR1 and CDR2: MNHNS, SASEGT. CDR3 DNA: TGTGCCATCGGGTTCTCCAAAAACATTCAGTACTTC. It translates to CAIGFSKNIQYF.

The rearrangement links TRBV6-5 to TRBJ2-5; 8 bases map to TRBD1. V trimming: 4 bases; J trimming: 1 base; junction bases outside the gene matches: 8. The germline V gene encodes CDR1 MNHEY and CDR2 SVGAGI. This CDR3 has 16 residues. CDR3 region: CASSWTGTGRQETQYF. Here the CDR3 DNA reads TGTGCCAGCAGTTGGACCGGGACAGGTCGCCAAGAGACCCAGTACTTC.

This chain connects TRBV2 to TRBJ2-1, with a weak D call TRBD2 (6 bases). The CDR3 extends over 14 amino acids. Between the trimmed V and J ends, which lost 6 bases and 9 bases, there was a span of 18 bases. Looked up from germline, CDR1 is SNHLY and CDR2 is FYNNEI. The CDR3 loop is CASRGGDSRAEQFF. DNA of the CDR3: TGTGCCAGCAGGGGGGGTGACTCCCGGGCTGAGCAGTTCTTC.

This CDR3 reads CASSFSVGGWDTGELFF. The CDR3 coding sequence is TGCGCCAGCAGCTTTTCGGTGGGGGGTTGGGACACCGGGGAGCTGTTTTTT. The chain employs TRBV5-1 and TRBJ2-2, with D perhaps TRBD2 (6 bases). Germline-derived CDR1 and CDR2 are SGHRS and YFSETQ. The CDR3 has 17 amino acids. V was pared by 2 bases and J by 3 bases, with 17 bases between.

This chain connects TRBV2 to TRBJ2-1, with TRBD2 as a possible D gene (6 bases). This CDR3 has 15 amino acids. The germline V gene has CDR1 SNHLY and CDR2 FYNNEI. The V and J ends lost 3 bases and 6 bases respectively, with 15 bases between them. CDR3 sequence (DNA): TGTGCCAGCAGTGAGCGGGACCGAACTTTCAATGAGCAGTTCTTC. Protein sequence: CASSERDRTFNEQFF.

The chain joins TRBV6-6 to TRBJ2-2, with 7 positions matching TRBD1. CDR1 and CDR2 from the germline V gene are MNHNY and SVGAGI (reference sequence). V dropped 0 bases and J dropped 4; count of bases not matched to a gene: 2. This CDR3 is built from 15 residues. The CDR3 protein is CASSYSQGRTGELFF. The DNA of the CDR3 is TGTGCCAGCAGTTACTCACAGGGGCGCACCGGGGAGCTGTTTTTT.

The rearrangement joins TRBV5-1 to TRBJ2-1; the D gene is possibly TRBD1 (5 bases). The CDR3 loop spans 15 amino acids. From germline, CDR1 is SGHRS and CDR2 YFSETQ. The ends were cut back, 3 bases at V and 2 bases at J, with 12 bases in the middle. CDR3 region: CASSSTGTTYNEQFF. CDR3 nucleotide sequence: TGCGCCAGCAGCTCTACAGGTACGACCTACAATGAGCAGTTCTTC.

The CDR3 loop is CASTPRPRGPSTEAFF. DNA for the CDR3: TGTGCCAGTACTCCTCGACCCAGGGGGCCAAGCACTGAAGCTTTCTTT. J is TRBJ1-1 and V is TRBV19, with 8 bases fitting TRBD1. Germline CDR1 LNHDA, CDR2 SQIVND (reference sequence). The CDR3 has 16 residues. The ends lost 7 bases at V and 4 bases at J; junction bases unmatched: 14. The entire variable domain, with the rest obtained from reference TRBV19 and TRBJ1-1, is as follows: DGGITQSPKYLFRKEGQNVTLSCEQNLNHDAMYWYRQDPGQGLRLIYYSQIVNDFQKGDIAEGYSVSREKKESFPLTVTSAQKNPTAFYLCASTPRPRGPSTEAFFGQGTRLTVV.

V is TRBV7-2 and J is TRBJ2-2; a weak D match, TRBD1 (5 bases). V was shortened by 3 bases and J by 6 bases, with 11 bases between the two germline ends. Germline V gene data show CDR1 as SGHTA and CDR2 as FQGNSA. This CDR3 comprises 14 residues. In nucleotides, the CDR3 is TGTGCCAGCAGCTTCGAACAGGAGTCCGGGGAGCTGTTTTTT. Its protein product is CASSFEQESGELFF.

The V gene is TRBV27, the J gene TRBJ2-1; D is perhaps TRBD1 (6 bases). Germline V gene data show CDR1 as MNHEY and CDR2 as SMNVEV (reference sequence). V lost 4 bases to trimming and J lost 0 bases, with 7 bases between them. The CDR3 runs 14 residues. In DNA, the CDR3 is TGTGCCAGCAGTTCGACAGGCTCCTACAATGAGCAGTTCTTC. Its protein is CASSSTGSYNEQFF.

The CDR3 is CSATGDSGNTIYF. CDR3 nucleotide sequence: TGCAGCGCCACAGGCGACTCTGGAAACACCATATATTTT. The chain has TRBV29-1 and TRBJ1-3, with D possibly matching TRBD1 (5 bases). Deletions cut 7 bases from V and 0 bases from J, with 10 bases between. Germline assignment: CDR1 SQVTM and CDR2 ANQGSEA. The CDR3 runs 13 residues.

The chain is built from TRBV15 and TRBJ2-1, with 7 bases fitting TRBD2. The J segment lost 8 bases and the V segment lost 3 bases, leaving 7 bases of the junction unmatched. Germline V lookup: CDR1 LNHNV, CDR2 YYDKDF (reference sequence). This CDR3 is 14 amino acids long. The CDR3 reads CATSRGGLSDEQFF. DNA of the CDR3: TGTGCCACCAGCAGGGGGGGGTTGTCAGATGAGCAGTTCTTC. The full variable domain, with the rest looked up from reference TRBV15 and TRBJ2-1, is DAMVIQNPRYQVTQFGKPVTLSCSQTLNHNVMYWYQQKSSQAPKLLFHYYDKDFNNEADTPDNFQSRRPNTSFCFLDIRSPGLGDTAMYLCATSRGGLSDEQFFGPGTRLTVL.

This chain links TRBV14 with TRBJ2-7; 12 bases are a match to TRBD2. The V gene end was trimmed by 1 base and the J gene end by 7 bases; junction bases not matched to a gene: 5. The CDR3 consists of 15 residues. The germline V gene encodes CDR1 SGHDN and CDR2 FVKESK. DNA of the CDR3: TGTGCCAGCAGCCAAGGACTAGCGGGAGCGCGGGAGCAGTACTTC. Its translation: CASSQGLAGAREQYF.

The V call is TRBV6-4, the J call TRBJ1-5; D might be TRBD1 (5 bases). From germline, CDR1 is MRHNA and CDR2 SNTAGT. The germline V and J ends were trimmed by 6 bases and 2 bases, with 14 bases remaining between them. The length of the CDR3 is 15 residues. CDR3 nucleotides: TGTGCCAGCAGCCCCGGGGGGGATGGCAATCAGCCCCAGCATTTT. Its protein product is CASSPGGDGNQPQHF.

V and J are TRBV5-6 and TRBJ2-4, with 10 nucleotides matching TRBD1. The CDR3 extends over 14 amino acids. CDR1 SGHDT and CDR2 YYEEEE come from the germline V gene. J lost 12 bases, V lost 3 bases, and 9 bases had no gene match. In nucleotides, the CDR3 is TGTGCCAGCAGCTGGGAGGGGACAGGGGATTCTCAGTACTTC. This gives the protein CASSWEGTGDSQYF.

The chain joins TRBV6-1 to TRBJ2-7; TRBD1 is a possible D gene (5 bases). V lost 5 bases to trimming and J lost 6 bases, with 14 bases between them. Germline CDR1 and CDR2: MNHNS and SASEGT. This CDR3 has 13 residues. The chain's CDR3 is CASSRTTPAEQYF. In DNA form, the CDR3 reads TGTGCCAGCAGTCGGACAACTCCGGCCGAGCAGTACTTC.

The chain recombines TRBV19 with TRBJ2-2; D remains ambiguous. The CDR3 is 11 residues long. V dropped 7 bases and J dropped 5 bases, with 5 bases sitting between them. Germline assignment: CDR1 LNHDA and CDR2 SQIVND (reference sequence). The DNA for the CDR3 is TGTGCCAGTACGGAGACCGGGGAGCTGTTTTTT. Protein product: CASTETGELFF.

The rearrangement links TRBV27 to TRBJ2-7; weak D call: TRBD2 (5 bases). This CDR3 has 16 amino acids. Per germline, CDR1 MNHEY and CDR2 SMNVEV (reference sequence). Trimming shortened V by 4 bases and J by 2 bases, and 18 bases separated the two germline ends. CDR3 protein: CASSSGRASRAYEQYF. In DNA form, the CDR3 reads TGTGCCAGCAGTTCCGGGCGGGCTAGCAGAGCCTACGAGCAGTACTTC.

This sequence joins TRBV4-2 and TRBJ1-3; unclear D gene. Germline V gene sequence: CDR1 LGHNA, CDR2 YNFKEQ. The germline V and J ends were trimmed by 0 bases and 0 bases, with 6 bases remaining between them. This CDR3 is 15 amino acids long. The CDR3: CASSQESYSGNTIYF. CDR3 nucleotide sequence: TGTGCCAGCAGCCAAGAATCCTACTCTGGAAACACCATATATTTT.

The chain employs TRBV28 and TRBJ2-2; 7 positions match TRBD1. V gave up 5 bases and J gave up 2 bases; unmatched junction bases: 23. Germline V lookup: CDR1 MDHEN, CDR2 SYDVKM. This CDR3 contains 21 residues. CDR3 in DNA: TGTGCCAGCAGTCGGACAAAATACAGGGGTTTAAACAAGAGCAACACCGGGGAGCTGTTTTTT. Translation: CASSRTKYRGLNKSNTGELFF. The complete variable domain, with remaining parts taken from reference TRBV28 and TRBJ2-2, reads DVKVTQSSRYLVKRTGEKVFLECVQDMDHENMFWYRQDPGLGLRLIYFSYDVKMKEKGDIPEGYSVSREKKERFSLILESASTNQTSMYLCASSRTKYRGLNKSNTGELFFGEGSRLTVL.

The chain links TRBV11-2 to TRBJ2-1, with 8 bases that match TRBD2. Germline V CDR1 and CDR2: SGHAT, FQNNGV. The CDR3 is 16 amino acids. V lost 1 base and J lost 0; bases outside the gene matches: 2. In DNA, the CDR3 is TGTGCCAGCAGCTTAGTCGGGACTAGCTCCTACAATGAGCAGTTCTTC. Protein product: CASSLVGTSSYNEQFF.

The chain links TRBV6-1 to TRBJ1-3; 7 nucleotides agree with TRBD1. The CDR3 loop spans 16 amino acids. Germline CDR1 is MNHNS and CDR2 is SASEGT. The J segment lost 2 bases and the V segment lost 1 base, leaving 5 bases of the junction unmatched. The CDR3 DNA is TGTGCCAGCAGTGAAGGACAGGGTCCCGCTGGAAACACCATATATTTT. Amino acid sequence: CASSEGQGPAGNTIYF.

The chain combines TRBV28 with TRBJ2-7, with TRBD2 matching over 13 bases. Germline CDR1 and CDR2: MDHEN and SYDVKM. This CDR3 contains 16 residues. V shed 2 bases and J 4 bases; nucleotides not matched to a gene: 5. In DNA, the CDR3 is TGTGCCAGCAGTTTAATGGGGACTAGCGGGAAGTACGAGCAGTACTTC. It specifies CASSLMGTSGKYEQYF.

Only one count was recorded for this clone. This chain links TRBV7-9 with TRBJ1-4; 9 nucleotides line up with TRBD1. The V gene's germline CDR1 is SEHNR and CDR2 FQNEAQ (reference sequence). CDR3 size: 16 residues. Trimming took 4 bases from V and 6 from J; bases not matched to a gene: 9. DNA for the CDR3: TGTGCCAGCAGCTGGCCAAGGACAGGGGAGTATGAAAAACTGTTTTTT. Amino acids: CASSWPRTGEYEKLFF.

This chain uses TRBV7-2 with TRBJ2-1; the D gene is possibly TRBD2 (6 bases). V was pared by 6 bases and J by 6 bases, with 15 bases between. The CDR3 runs 14 residues. Germline values: CDR1 SGHTA, CDR2 FQGNSA. CDR3: CASRSYGEANEQFF. The DNA of the CDR3 is TGTGCCAGCAGGAGCTACGGGGAGGCCAATGAGCAGTTCTTC.

V and J are TRBV6-1 and TRBJ2-1, with D possibly being TRBD2 (6 bases). The CDR3 is 13 residues long. Per the germline V gene, CDR1 is MNHNS and CDR2 is SASEGT. V was shortened by 1 base and J by 12 bases, with 13 bases between the two germline ends. CDR3 region: CASSEVRRDWQFF. DNA of the CDR3: TGTGCCAGCAGTGAAGTGAGGCGGGACTGGCAGTTCTTC.

The chain links TRBV9 to TRBJ2-1; a possible D gene is TRBD2 (6 bases). The length of the CDR3 is 17 residues. CDR1 and CDR2 from the germline V gene are SGDLS and YYNGEE. V gave up 0 bases and J gave up 4 bases, with 17 bases separating them. The CDR3 is CASSVGGGGGFYNEQFF. The CDR3 DNA follows: TGTGCCAGCAGCGTAGGCGGTGGGGGAGGATTTTACAATGAGCAGTTCTTC.

For the CDR3, the DNA is TGTGCCAGCAGCTTAGACTGGGGAGGAGGAGCTTTCTTT. This translates into CASSLDWGGGAFF. The genes are TRBV7-2 and TRBJ1-1, with D unclear. Germline values: CDR1 SGHTA, CDR2 FQGNSA. The CDR3 covers 13 residues. V shed 1 base and J shed 10 bases, with 13 bases lying between them. Full variable domain (outside the CDR3, taken from reference TRBV7-2 and TRBJ1-1): GAGVSQSPSNKVTEKGKDVELRCDPISGHTALYWYRQSLGQGLEFLIYFQGNSAPDKSGLPSDRFSAERTGGSVSTLTIQRTQQEDSAVYLCASSLDWGGGAFFGQGTRLTVV.

This clone came up a few times. This chain joins TRBV29-1 and TRBJ1-1; TRBD1 matches 7 bases. CDR1 SQVTM and CDR2 ANQGSEA come from the germline V gene. The CDR3 has 13 amino acids. V trimming: 7 bases; J trimming: 0 bases; junction bases outside the gene matches: 5. The CDR3 loop reads CSAGQHMNTEAFF. The CDR3 DNA reads as TGCAGCGCGGGACAGCACATGAACACTGAAGCTTTCTTT.

The gene calls are TRBV29-1 and TRBJ2-7; 7 nucleotides agree with TRBD1. The length of the CDR3 is 13 residues. The V segment lost 7 bases and the J segment 4 bases; nucleotides outside the gene matches: 10. Germline V CDR1 and CDR2: SQVTM, ANQGSEA. The CDR3 loop is CSAHTGEGYEQYF. The CDR3 bases are TGCAGCGCACATACAGGGGAAGGGTACGAGCAGTACTTC.